What follows are 23 T cell receptor beta chains derived from one specimen sequenced in a study of molecular identifiers for immune sequencing clone quantification. Using its own MiXCR run on the PCR reads, TCRdb lists one record per CDR3 protein. This sample yields about 53,000 distinct CDR3 sequences, of which more than 35% are seen a single time; 3.5% to 4.5% belongs to the top ten. Sequences were obtained from naive CD8+ T cells from blood, with Jurkat cell RNA spiked in. Stated subset: FACS-sorted CD8+CD4-CCR7+CD45RA+ naive T cells. All receptors derive from a human donor in good health. Some libraries in this study had Jurkat cell RNA spiked in.

This clonotype came up a few times. The chain couples TRBV2 to TRBJ2-7; 10 bases fit TRBD1. J gave up 9 bases and V 6 bases, and 14 bases lay outside the gene matches. Germline CDR1 is SNHLY and CDR2 is FYNNEI. The CDR3 covers 15 residues. The CDR3 reads CASREMTGGKAGQYF. CDR3 coding DNA: TGTGCCAGCAGGGAAATGACAGGGGGCAAAGCTGGGCAGTACTTC.

This clonotype was seen a single time. The V and J genes are TRBV27 and TRBJ2-1; D may match TRBD1 or TRBD2 (5 bases each). V lost 5 bases to trimming and J lost 8 bases, with 13 bases between them. CDR3 length equals 13 residues. The germline V gene encodes CDR1 MNHEY and CDR2 SMNVEV (reference sequence). CDR3 region: CASSLGTVYEQFF. The CDR3 coding sequence is TGTGCCAGCAGTCTAGGGACCGTATATGAGCAGTTCTTC.

Worth noting for this clonotype: A much larger clone lies a single base off, so this may be a read error. V and J are TRBV25-1 and TRBJ2-5; D not certain. This CDR3 comprises 11 residues. V was clipped by 8 bases and J by 4 bases, with 8 bases between them. Germline V gives CDR1 MGHDK, CDR2 SYGVNS. This CDR3 reads CASHLLETQYF. The CDR3 DNA reads as TGTGCCAGCCATTTGCTAGAGACCCAGTACTTC.

This clonotype is a singleton in its sample. A read error may account for a junction end that differs from germline. The V and J genes are TRBV5-3 and TRBJ1-5; D is perhaps TRBD1 (5 bases). TRBV5-3 is recorded as an ORF, its role being uncertain. The CDR3 contains 14 residues. The CDR3 loop reads CASSLEGQSQPQHF. The CDR3 nucleotides are TGTGCCAGCAGCTTGGAAGGACAAAGTCAGCCCCAGCATTTT.

To note about this clonotype: Possible read error: a much larger clone is one base away. V is TRBV5-3 and J is TRBJ1-1; D perhaps matches TRBD1 (5 bases). TRBV5-3 belongs to the ORF category, with a function that is uncertain. The CDR3 sequence is 14 residues long. Written as DNA, the CDR3 is TGTGCCAGTACGCCCGGGACCCTCAACACTGAAGCTATCTTT. This gives the protein CASTPGTLNTEAIF.

Comments on this clonotype: A read error may produce the germline difference seen at one junction end. The J gene is TRBJ2-3, the V gene TRBV4-2, with 8 positions matching TRBD2. Germline V gene data show CDR1 as LGHNA and CDR2 as YNFKEQ. The CDR3 runs to 16 residues. The DNA of the CDR3 is TGTGCCTGCAGCCAAGTGTCGGGAGGGATGTCAGATACGCAGTATTTT. Its protein product is CACSQVSGGMSDTQYF.

As regards this clonotype: A much larger clone differs from this one at a single base, so this may be a read error. This chain joins TRBV6-1 and TRBJ2-7, with D possibly matching TRBD1 (6 bases). CDR1 and CDR2 (germline): MNHNS, SASEGT. The CDR3 covers 13 residues. The CDR3 loop reads CASRNRELDERYF. Here the CDR3 DNA reads TGTGCCAGCAGGAACAGGGAATTGGACGAGCGGTACTTC.

The rearrangement links TRBV20-1 to TRBJ2-5; D gene uncertain. Germline CDR1 reads DFQATT; CDR2 reads SNEGSKA (reference sequence). Trimming stripped 1 base from V and 0 bases from J, with 6 bases between. This CDR3 has 13 residues. The CDR3, as DNA: TGCAGTGCTAGAGGGGCGAACCAAGAGACCCAGTACTTC. Protein sequence: CSARGANQETQYF.

The rearrangement links TRBV19 to TRBJ1-1, with D possibly being TRBD1 (5 bases). V lost 7 bases and J 7 bases, leaving 16 bases between the germline ends. The CDR3 is made up of 13 amino acids. Germline-derived CDR1 and CDR2 are LNHDA and SQIVND (reference sequence). In nucleotides, the CDR3 is TGTGCCAGTACCAACGGGGCTGCGATTGAAGCTTTCTTT. It codes for CASTNGAAIEAFF.

The chain links TRBV28 to TRBJ2-5; 8 positions agree with TRBD2. The V segment lost 3 bases and the J segment 4 bases; nucleotides outside the gene matches: 4. From germline, CDR1 is MDHEN and CDR2 SYDVKM. This CDR3 comprises 14 residues. The CDR3 spells CASSFGGARETQYF. The CDR3 DNA follows: TGTGCCAGCAGTTTCGGGGGGGCGCGAGAGACCCAGTACTTC.

This clonotype was detected many times. The rearrangement links TRBV7-9 to TRBJ2-2; no firm D call. Germline loops: CDR1 SEHNR, CDR2 FQNEAQ (reference sequence). Trimming removed 3 bases at V and 7 bases at J, with 6 bases between. This CDR3 is 12 amino acids long. CDR3 coding DNA: TGTGCCAGCAGCTTTCTTGGCGGGGAGCTGTTTTTT. It yields the protein CASSFLGGELFF.

V usage is TRBV7-8 and J usage is TRBJ1-5; a weak D match, TRBD1 (5 bases). CDR1 SGHVS and CDR2 FQNEAQ come from the germline V gene. Trimming left V 1 base short and J 6 bases short, with 16 bases between. The CDR3 runs to 16 residues. CDR3 nucleotides: TGTGCCAGCAGCTTAGGGCCTTTGGGGCTATCTCAGCCCCAGCATTTT. Residues: CASSLGPLGLSQPQHF. Filled out from reference TRBV7-8 and TRBJ1-5, the complete variable domain reads GAGVSQSPRYKVAKRGQDVALRCDPISGHVSLFWYQQALGQGPEFLTYFQNEAQLDKSGLPSDRFFAERPEGSVSTLKIQRTQQEDSAVYLCASSLGPLGLSQPQHFGDGTRLSIL.

Remarks on this clonotype: Its ends do not fully match the called genes, so a read error is possible. The rearrangement joins TRBV28 to TRBJ1-1; maybe TRBD1 (6 bases). The CDR3 covers 16 residues. Germline V gene sequence: CDR1 MDHEN, CDR2 SYDVKM. CDR3 nucleotides: TGTGCCGGCAGTTTCCCCAGCGGACAGAAGAACACTGAAGCTTTCTTT. This gives the protein CAGSFPSGQKNTEAFF.

In its sample, this clonotype was seen a few times. This chain connects TRBV23-1 to TRBJ1-5, with TRBD1 matching 7 bases. TRBV23-1 is marked as an open reading frame, function uncertain. This CDR3 is 17 amino acids long. V trimming: 2 bases; J trimming: 5 bases; junction bases outside the gene matches: 12. The CDR3 DNA follows: TGCGCCAGCAGTCAACCAGACAGGGAGAGGATTGATCAGCCCCAGCATTTT. It translates to CASSQPDRERIDQPQHF.

This clonotype was recorded at least ten times. This sequence joins TRBV12-3 or TRBV12-4 and TRBJ1-5; the match to TRBD1 covers 9 bases. This CDR3 comprises 19 residues. V lost 4 bases, J lost 10 bases, and 23 bases stayed unmatched. For the CDR3, the DNA is TGTGCCAGCAGTTCTAAGGACAGGGGCGGACTCGGAGGTAATCTTCCCCAGCATTTT. Translated: CASSSKDRGGLGGNLPQHF.

This clonotype was counted ten times or more. The rearrangement joins TRBV4-3 to TRBJ2-6; D is undetermined. The CDR3 is 15 amino acids. CDR1 and CDR2 from the germline V gene are LGHNA and YSLEER. Trimming shortened V by 1 base and J by 5 bases, and 9 bases separated the two germline ends. The CDR3 DNA follows: TGCGCCAGCAGCCAAGGCTCCGGCTGGGCCAACGTCCTGACTTTC. This codes for CASSQGSGWANVLTF.

The chain is built from TRBV4-3 and TRBJ1-1, with D unresolved. Trimming shortened V by 1 base and J by 6 bases, and 9 bases separated the two germline ends. The germline gives CDR1 LGHNA, CDR2 YSLEER. The CDR3 runs 13 residues. The CDR3 coding sequence is TGCGCCAGCAGCCAAGGGTCGGGTCCTGAAGCTTTCTTT. Translation: CASSQGSGPEAFF.

As to this clonotype: Just one base apart from a much larger clone, this may be a read error. This chain connects TRBV9 to TRBJ2-3; 10 bases align to TRBD1. In germline, CDR1 is SGDLS, CDR2 YYNGEE. The CDR3 is made up of 16 amino acids. Germline trimming cut 3 bases from V and 2 bases from J; bases unmatched to any gene: 6. CDR3 nucleotide sequence: TGTGCCAGCAGCGACCAGACAGGGGGCCTCACAGATACGCAGTATTTT. Its translation: CASSDQTGGLTDTQYF. Using reference TRBV9 and TRBJ2-3 for the parts outside the CDR3, the full variable domain is DSGVTQTPKHLITATGQRVTLRCSPRSGDLSVYWYQQSLDQGLQFLIQYYNGEERAKGNILERFSAQQFPDLHSELNLSSLELGDSALYFCASSDQTGGLTDTQYFGPGTRLTVL.

The chain employs TRBV19 and TRBJ2-5, with 7 bases matching TRBD1. Germline V gene data show CDR1 as LNHDA and CDR2 as SQIVND (reference sequence). Unmatched junction bases numbered 4, after V lost 1 base and J lost 2 bases. The CDR3 totals 15 residues. The CDR3 nucleotides are TGTGCCAGTAGTATAGGGGACAGCACTCAAGAGACCCAGTACTTC. It translates to CASSIGDSTQETQYF.

For this clonotype: A much larger clone lies a single base off, so this may be a read error. J is TRBJ2-3 and V is TRBV20-1; TRBD2 aligns across 7 bases. Germline V gives CDR1 DFQATT, CDR2 SNEGSKA (reference sequence). After removal of 0 bases from V and 5 bases from J, the junction contained 5 bases not matched to a gene. The CDR3 sequence is 14 residues long. The CDR3 here is CSARDSAGVDTQYF. The CDR3 DNA follows: TGCAGTGCTAGAGATTCCGCGGGAGTAGATACGCAGTATTTT.

On this clonotype itself: Since a much larger clone is just one base distant, this may be a read error. The chain couples TRBV11-2 to TRBJ2-5; no definite D call. The CDR3 totals 13 residues. Germline V gene lookup returns CDR1 SGHAT and CDR2 FQNNGV. CDR3 coding DNA: TGTTCCAGCAGCTTCCCAGGAGCAGAGACCCAGTACTTC. Encoded protein: CSSSFPGAETQYF.

With regard to this clonotype: A single base separates this from a much larger clone, so it may be a read error. CDR3 protein: CASSPGQSYEQNF. CDR3 coding DNA: TGTGCCAGCAGCCCGGGACAGTCCTACGAGCAGAACTTC. V is TRBV28 and J is TRBJ2-7; 7 nucleotides line up with TRBD1. The CDR3 is 13 residues long. CDR1 is MDHEN and CDR2 is SYDVKM in the germline V gene. Full variable domain (remainder filled in from reference TRBV28 and TRBJ2-7): DVKVTQSSRYLVKRTGEKVFLECVQDMDHENMFWYRQDPGLGLRLIYFSYDVKMKEKGDIPEGYSVSREKKERFSLILESASTNQTSMYLCASSPGQSYEQNFGPGTRLTVT.

This clonotype has ten or more counts. This chain connects TRBV11-2 to TRBJ1-2, with D possibly TRBD1 on 6 matching bases. Trimming cost V 0 bases and J 4 bases, with 6 bases left between them. The CDR3 has 13 amino acids. From germline, CDR1 is SGHAT and CDR2 FQNNGV. The CDR3 sequence is CASSLEDSYGYTF. CDR3 DNA: TGTGCCAGCAGCTTAGAGGACAGCTATGGCTACACCTTC.